Listed below are T cell receptor beta chains from one sample, sequenced in a study of T cell repertoires in cytomegalovirus infection. These receptors have no identified antigens. TCRdb re-analysed the reads in MiXCR, keeping a single row per CDR3 protein. This sample has roughly 120,000 distinct CDR3 sequences, with about 32% found just once. Sample: CD8+ T cells from cultured PBMCs, taken from culture after CMV antigen stimulation. These receptors originate from a human donor in good health (CMV status not recorded). Some clones in this sample may be carry-over from other donors' samples. CDR3s include the opening cysteine and the closing phenylalanine or tryptophan. The D gene is left open where the match is weak. Rows give clone size only sometimes, using once, few, many, or a class for an expanded clone.

TRBJ2-7	few	-	TRBV28	CASSLGGAIPYEQYF	TGTGCCAGCAGTTTAGGGGGCGCGATCCCCTACGAGCAGTACTTC
TRBJ1-5	-	-	TRBV29-1	CSARKGLNQPQHF	TGCAGCGCAAGGAAGGGGCTCAATCAGCCCCAGCATTTT
TRBJ2-7	-	TRBD1	TRBV7-9	CASSPRDRSSYEQYF	TGTGCCAGCAGCCCCCGGGACAGGAGCTCCTACGAGCAGTACTTC
TRBJ2-3	-	TRBD2	TRBV7-8	CASSSPSGDTSTDTQYF	TGTGCCAGCAGCTCCCCTAGCGGGGATACTAGCACAGATACGCAGTATTTT
TRBJ1-4	few	-	TRBV6-1	CASSEASLLSTNEKLFF	TGTGCCAGCAGTGAAGCATCTCTGCTATCTACTAATGAAAAACTGTTTTTT
TRBJ1-4	many	TRBD1	TRBV28	CASSPPGEGASVGLFF	TGTGCCAGCAGTCCCCCTGGTGAGGGGGCAAGTGTTGGGCTGTTTTTT
TRBJ1-3	many	-	TRBV7-2	CASSLVFYSGNTIYF	TGTGCCAGCAGCTTAGTTTTTTACTCTGGAAACACCATATATTTT
TRBJ2-7	-	TRBD2	TRBV13	CASSLGLADSYEQYF	TGTGCCAGCAGCCTGGGACTAGCGGACTCCTACGAGCAGTACTTC
TRBJ2-5	few	-	TRBV29-1	CSGGQETQYF	TGCAGCGGCGGCCAAGAGACCCAGTACTTC
TRBJ1-2	-	-	TRBV7-2	CASSETGQLNYGYTF	TGTGCCAGCAGCGAGACCGGACAGCTTAACTATGGCTACACCTTC
TRBJ1-1	-	TRBD1	TRBV9	CASSAWPGTGGWNTEAFF	TGTGCCAGCAGCGCCTGGCCCGGGACAGGGGGCTGGAACACTGAAGCTTTCTTT
TRBJ1-1	-	TRBD1	TRBV12-3/TRBV12-4	CASTDRVGGPEAFF	TGTGCCAGCACCGACAGGGTTGGAGGACCTGAAGCTTTCTTT
TRBJ1-2	-	-	TRBV7-6	CASSLAGTGIYGYTF	TGTGCCAGCAGCTTAGCCGGGACGGGTATCTATGGCTACACCTTC
TRBJ1-4	-	-	TRBV9	CASSGSATNEKLFF	TGTGCCAGCAGCGGAAGCGCAACTAATGAAAAACTGTTTTTT
TRBJ1-4	-	-	TRBV6-6	CASSLGDNEKLFF	TGTGCCAGCAGTTTAGGAGACAATGAAAAACTGTTTTTT
TRBJ1-4	-	-	TRBV4-1	CASSPTQRTGGGEKLFF	TGCGCCAGCAGCCCAACGCAAAGAACGGGGGGGGGAGAAAAACTGTTTTTT
TRBJ1-1	-	TRBD1	TRBV27	CASIGRQGDTEAFF	TGTGCCAGCATTGGTCGACAGGGAGACACTGAAGCTTTCTTT
TRBJ1-2	many	-	TRBV4-2	CASSLKTGGYTF	TGTGCCAGCAGCCTAAAAACGGGCGGCTACACCTTC
TRBJ1-6	-	-	TRBV25-1	CASSEFEQGNSPLHF	TGTGCCAGCAGTGAATTCGAACAGGGTAATTCACCCCTCCACTTT
TRBJ1-1	few	-	TRBV20-1	CSARDLAPNTEAFF	TGCAGTGCCAGGGACCTGGCTCCGAACACTGAAGCTTTCTTT
TRBJ1-4	-	TRBD1	TRBV5-8	CASSRTGFNEKLFF	TGTGCCAGCAGCCGGACAGGGTTTAATGAAAAACTGTTTTTT
TRBJ2-1	-	-	TRBV11-2	CASSSPRGSNEQFF	TGTGCCAGCAGCTCGCCGAGGGGATCCAATGAGCAGTTCTTC
TRBJ2-3	-	TRBD1	TRBV4-1	CASSSRTGDTDTQYF	TGCGCCAGCAGCTCCAGGACAGGGGACACAGATACGCAGTATTTT
TRBJ1-4	few	-	TRBV20-1	CSAQRAGNNEKLFF	TGCAGTGCTCAGAGGGCGGGGAATAATGAAAAACTGTTTTTT
TRBJ1-2	-	TRBD1	TRBV3-1	CASSQHNRGRSGGYTF	TGTGCCAGCAGCCAGCACAACAGGGGGAGGAGCGGCGGCTACACCTTC
TRBJ2-2	-	-	TRBV4-1	CASSLRRPEGGLSGELFF	TGCGCCAGCAGCCTCAGGCGGCCGGAGGGGGGATTAAGCGGGGAGCTGTTTTTT
TRBJ1-1	-	-	TRBV20-1	CSAREPPTGTANTEAFF	TGCAGTGCTAGAGAACCACCAACCGGGACGGCAAACACTGAAGCTTTCTTT
TRBJ1-2	-	-	TRBV12-3/TRBV12-4	CASSSAGGASGYTF	TGTGCCAGCAGTTCGGCGGGGGGCGCGTCTGGCTACACCTTC
TRBJ2-7	-	-	TRBV27	CASSSGGGIHEQYF	TGTGCCAGCAGCTCAGGAGGGGGGATCCACGAGCAGTACTTC
TRBJ2-2	-	-	TRBV19	CASSIWQGRAGELFF	TGTGCCAGTAGTATTTGGCAGGGGAGGGCCGGGGAGCTGTTTTTT
TRBJ1-2	few	TRBD1	TRBV7-8	CASSSNTETGTGSGYTF	TGTGCCAGCAGCTCGAACACCGAGACCGGGACAGGGTCTGGCTACACCTTC
TRBJ1-3	-	-	TRBV12-3/TRBV12-4	CASSSLEGVSGNTIYF	TGTGCCAGCAGTTCCCTCGAGGGGGTCTCTGGAAACACCATATATTTT
TRBJ1-2	-	-	TRBV6-5	CASSYGGLTTANYGYTF	TGTGCCAGCAGTTACGGGGGACTCACAACAGCGAACTATGGCTACACCTTC
TRBJ2-7	-	-	TRBV7-9	CASSSLTRYEQYF	TGTGCCAGCAGCTCGTTGACTCGTTACGAGCAGTACTTC
TRBJ1-5	-	-	TRBV7-2	CASSLASTQNQPQHF	TGTGCCAGCAGCTTAGCCTCGACGCAGAATCAGCCCCAGCATTTT
TRBJ1-2	few	TRBD1	TRBV5-6	CASSRDRNYGYTF	TGTGCCAGCAGCCGGGACAGGAACTATGGCTACACCTTC
TRBJ2-3	few	-	TRBV10-3	CAISDVGGRDTQYF	TGTGCCATCAGTGATGTTGGGGGCCGGGATACGCAGTATTTT
TRBJ2-7	few	TRBD2	TRBV4-1	CASSQEWAGSGGPLGEQYF	TGCGCCAGCAGCCAAGAGTGGGCGGGTAGCGGGGGCCCCCTAGGGGAGCAGTACTTC
TRBJ2-3	few	TRBD2	TRBV7-2	CASSLNRGGLFTSTDTQYF	TGTGCCAGCAGCTTAAATCGGGGGGGGTTGTTTACTAGCACAGATACGCAGTATTTT
TRBJ2-2	few	-	TRBV19	CASSKGGAIKRFPNTGELFF	TGTGCCAGTAGTAAGGGGGGGGCGATTAAGCGATTTCCGAACACCGGGGAGCTGTTTTTT
TRBJ2-1	-	-	TRBV11-1	CASSRRDRLYNEQFF	TGTGCCAGCAGCAGGAGGGACAGACTCTACAATGAGCAGTTCTTC
TRBJ2-6	-	-	TRBV7-2	CASSPGAPGANVLTF	TGTGCCAGCAGCCCCGGGGCCCCTGGGGCCAACGTCCTGACTTTC
TRBJ1-6	few	-	TRBV27	CASSFQQGYNSPLHF	TGTGCCAGCAGTTTTCAACAGGGCTATAATTCACCCCTCCACTTT
TRBJ1-5	-	-	TRBV6-2/TRBV6-3	CASSAVGSNQPQHF	TGTGCCAGCAGTGCCGTGGGCAGCAATCAGCCCCAGCATTTT
TRBJ2-3	few	TRBD2	TRBV4-1	CASSQSLGLAVSTDTQYF	TGCGCCAGCAGCCAATCCTTAGGACTAGCGGTGAGCACAGATACGCAGTATTTT
TRBJ2-3	-	-	TRBV9	CASSRGGASTDTQYF	TGTGCCAGCAGCCGCGGGGGCGCTAGCACAGATACGCAGTATTTT
TRBJ1-1	few	TRBD1	TRBV7-9	CASSPSGDRGANTEAFF	TGTGCCAGCAGCCCCTCAGGGGACAGGGGGGCGAACACTGAAGCTTTCTTT
TRBJ2-1	-	TRBD1	TRBV4-2	CASSQTAGGNEQFF	TGTGCCAGCAGCCAAACTGCAGGGGGCAATGAGCAGTTCTTC
TRBJ1-6	few	-	TRBV7-6	CASSARGRDSPLHF	TGTGCCAGCAGCGCCCGGGGAAGGGATTCACCCCTCCACTTT
TRBJ1-6	few	-	TRBV4-3	CASSQDVGSYNSPLHF	TGCGCCAGCAGCCAAGATGTCGGTTCCTATAATTCACCCCTCCACTTT
TRBJ1-2	few	-	TRBV7-9	CASTGGADGYTF	TGTGCCAGCACCGGGGGGGCTGATGGCTACACCTTC
TRBJ2-5	-	TRBD1	TRBV4-1	CASSQYPGQPQETQYF	TGCGCCAGCAGCCAATATCCGGGACAGCCTCAAGAGACCCAGTACTTC
TRBJ1-2	many	TRBD1	TRBV7-2	CASSSATGDYGYTF	TGTGCCAGCAGCTCAGCGACAGGGGACTATGGCTACACCTTC